The 19 T cell receptor beta chains below come from one sample, sequenced in a study of beta chain features in type 1 diabetes. The investigators reverse transcribed all of the isolated RNA, so they sequenced expressed TCRB transcripts. Repertoires were generated with immunoSEQ multiplex PCR, while TCRdb's copy carries only in-frame clones and drops some. The table lists 620,000 or so clones, 15% of them singletons. The specimen sequenced was naive CD4+ T cells from blood. Every receptor here comes from a man between 18 and 29 years old in good health.

This clone was counted a few times. The genes are TRBV18 and TRBJ2-3; a possible D gene is TRBD1 (5 bases). The CDR3 sequence is 13 residues long. Between the trimmed V and J ends, which lost 10 bases and 2 bases, there was a span of 13 bases. CDR1 is KGHSH and CDR2 is LQKENI in the germline V gene. The chain's CDR3 is CATQDSLTDTQYF. Written as DNA, the CDR3 is TGTGCCACCCAAGACAGTCTCACAGATACGCAGTATTTT.

This clone was counted between two and nine times. The J gene is TRBJ1-2, the V gene TRBV7-9; D gene uncertain. The CDR3 sequence is 13 residues long. V lost 10 bases to trimming and J lost 4 bases, with 16 bases between them. Germline values: CDR1 SEHNR, CDR2 FQNEAQ (reference sequence). The CDR3: CATSRVSSYGYTF. The CDR3 nucleotides are TGTGCCACCAGTCGGGTGTCCAGCTATGGCTACACCTTC.

Note on this clone: Other nucleotide sequences in the sample specify the same CDR3. V gene TRBV7-2 combines with J gene TRBJ2-7, with 8 bases matching TRBD2. The trim removed 5 bases at V and 3 bases at J, leaving 6 bases unmatched. Germline V gene sequence: CDR1 SGHTA, CDR2 FQGNSA. The CDR3 totals 14 residues. The CDR3 protein is CASSPRTSSYEQYF. CDR3 DNA sequence: TGTGCCAGCAGCCCTCGGACTAGCAGCTACGAGCAGTACTTC. Together with reference TRBV7-2 and TRBJ2-7, the CDR3 gives the full variable domain: GAGVSQSPSNKVTEKGKDVELRCDPISGHTALYWYRQSLGQGLEFLIYFQGNSAPDKSGLPSDRFSAERTGGSVSTLTIQRTQQEDSAVYLCASSPRTSSYEQYFGPGTRLTVT.

The V call is TRBV20-1, the J call TRBJ2-1, with no clear D. The CDR3 contains 11 residues. The V gene lost 0 bases and the J gene lost 7 bases, with 4 bases spanning the gap. CDR1 DFQATT and CDR2 SNEGSKA come from the germline V gene (reference sequence). The CDR3 nucleotides read TGCAGTGCTAGAGATTCAAATGAGCAGTTCTTC. Its translation is CSARDSNEQFF.

This chain uses TRBV4-1 with TRBJ1-1, with D hard to call. This CDR3 region has 16 residues. Germline V CDR1 and CDR2: MGHRA, YSYEKL. Trimming left V 1 base short and J 1 base short, with 13 bases between. The CDR3 DNA sequence: TGCGCCAGCAGCCAAGTAGTCTGGGCCTCGAACACTGAAGCTTTCTTT. Translation: CASSQVVWASNTEAFF.

The V gene is TRBV7-2, the J gene TRBJ2-2; TRBD2 might be the D (5 bases). Trimming left V 0 bases short and J 6 bases short, with 8 bases between. From germline, CDR1 is SGHTA and CDR2 FQGNSA. This CDR3 spans 14 amino acids. This chain's CDR3 is CASSLARVPGELFF. In DNA, the CDR3 is TGTGCCAGCAGCTTAGCGAGGGTACCCGGGGAGCTGTTTTTT. Supplemented by reference TRBV7-2 and TRBJ2-2, the full variable domain reads GAGVSQSPSNKVTEKGKDVELRCDPISGHTALYWYRQSLGQGLEFLIYFQGNSAPDKSGLPSDRFSAERTGGSVSTLTIQRTQQEDSAVYLCASSLARVPGELFFGEGSRLTVL.

The chain uses TRBV5-4 and TRBJ2-5; D possibly corresponds to TRBD2 (6 bases). This CDR3 spans 13 amino acids. In germline, CDR1 is SGHNT, CDR2 YYREEE (reference sequence). Trimming took off 3 bases at V and 5 bases at J, with 11 bases between the two ends. DNA for the CDR3: TGTGCCAGCAGCTCTTACAGCGGGGAGACCCAGTACTTC. Protein sequence: CASSSYSGETQYF.

The V and J genes are TRBV7-9 and TRBJ2-7; D perhaps matches TRBD1 (5 bases). The CDR3 loop spans 13 amino acids. The ends were cut back, 11 bases at V and 6 bases at J, with 20 bases in the middle. The germline gives CDR1 SEHNR, CDR2 FQNEAQ (reference sequence). The CDR3 region has the DNA TGTGCCGGATCTAGAGAGCAGGGTCTCGAGCAGTACTTC. It translates to CAGSREQGLEQYF. The entire variable domain, with the rest obtained from reference TRBV7-9 and TRBJ2-7, is as follows: DTGVSQNPRHKITKRGQNVTFRCDPISEHNRLYWYRQTLGQGPEFLTYFQNEAQLEKSRLLSDRFSAERPKGSFSTLEIQRTEQGDSAMYLCAGSREQGLEQYFGPGTRLTVT.

This clone was recorded at least ten times. V usage is TRBV21-1 and J usage is TRBJ1-4. TRBV21-1 is noted as a pseudogene. The length of the CDR3 is 14 residues. DNA for the CDR3: TGTGCCAGCAGCAAAAAGGCGCTTCGAGGGAAACTGTTTTTT. It translates to CASSKKALRGKLFF.

This clone was counted a few times. The gene calls are TRBV7-3 and TRBJ2-2; D perhaps matches TRBD2 (5 bases). CDR1 is SGHTA, CDR2 FQGTGA, per germline. V was cut by 0 bases and J by 4 bases, with 9 bases left in between. This CDR3 has 15 residues. CDR3 DNA sequence: TGTGCCAGCAGCTTAACCGGACTCCCCACCGGGGAGCTGTTTTTT. Protein product: CASSLTGLPTGELFF.

The table lists this clone with a few counts. The V call is TRBV14, the J call TRBJ2-7, with D perhaps matching TRBD1 (5 bases). CDR3 length equals 14 residues. V was pared by 3 bases and J by 5 bases, with 14 bases between. Germline-derived CDR1 and CDR2 are SGHDN and FVKESK. The CDR3 nucleotides are TGTGCCAGCAGCCAGAGGACCAGGGTGAACGAGCAGTACTTC. This sequence encodes CASSQRTRVNEQYF.

The gene calls are TRBV4-3 and TRBJ2-7, with D possibly being TRBD1 or TRBD2 (5 bases each). V dropped 1 base and J dropped 2 bases, with 24 bases sitting between them. Germline loops: CDR1 LGHNA, CDR2 YSLEER. The CDR3 is 19 amino acids. DNA of the CDR3: TGCGCCAGCAGCCAAGGGAATCCAGGGACGGTTGCGGCACCCTACGAGCAGTACTTC. Encoded protein: CASSQGNPGTVAAPYEQYF.

The chain uses TRBV6-5 and TRBJ1-5; 7 bases match TRBD1. After removal of 6 bases from V and 6 bases from J, the junction contained 5 bases not matched to a gene. Germline CDR1 is MNHEY and CDR2 is SVGAGI. The CDR3 length is 13 residues. The CDR3 here is CASRRQGRQPQHF. The CDR3 DNA sequence: TGTGCCAGCAGGAGACAGGGCCGTCAGCCCCAGCATTTT.

The genes are TRBV28 and TRBJ2-7; 9 bases are shared with TRBD1. Unmatched junction bases numbered 9, after V lost 6 bases and J lost 6 bases. The CDR3 is 14 residues long. Germline loops: CDR1 MDHEN, CDR2 SYDVKM. The CDR3 loop is CASSSRDRVGEQYF. The CDR3 nucleotides are TGTGCCAGCAGCTCCCGGGACAGGGTGGGCGAGCAGTACTTC.

This clone was seen a handful of times. The same CDR3 is also encoded by other DNA sequences in this sample. The rearrangement joins TRBV5-1 to TRBJ2-3, with D possibly matching TRBD1 (6 bases). The CDR3 is made up of 14 amino acids. In germline, CDR1 is SGHRS, CDR2 YFSETQ. V lost 2 bases, J lost 1 base, and 8 bases lay in between. CDR3 DNA sequence: TGCGCCAGCAGCTTACAGGGTCGCACAGATACGCAGTATTTT. Translating gives CASSLQGRTDTQYF.

The V and J genes are TRBV25-1 and TRBJ1-2, with D hard to call. Per germline, CDR1 MGHDK and CDR2 SYGVNS. V shed 8 bases and J shed 4 bases, with 14 bases lying between them. This CDR3 has 13 amino acids. CDR3 sequence: CASGVAGTYGYTF. DNA of the CDR3: TGTGCCAGCGGGGTGGCGGGAACCTATGGCTACACCTTC.

The chain has TRBV7-2 and TRBJ2-2; D is perhaps TRBD1 (5 bases). Per germline, CDR1 SGHTA and CDR2 FQGNSA. The V end was cut by 5 bases, the J end by 2 bases, with 12 bases between. CDR3 size: 15 residues. CDR3 coding DNA: TGTGCCAGCAGCCCAAGCAGGGTTAACACCGGGGAGCTGTTTTTT. This codes for CASSPSRVNTGELFF.

The chain carries TRBV9 and TRBJ1-1, with D hard to call. Germline V gene lookup returns CDR1 SGDLS and CDR2 YYNGEE. Trimming took off 1 base at V and 1 base at J, with 5 bases between the two ends. The CDR3 runs 13 residues. The CDR3 sequence: CASSVRTNTEAFF. For the CDR3, the DNA is TGTGCCAGCAGCGTACGGACGAACACTGAAGCTTTCTTT.

The CDR3 DNA reads TGTGCCAGCAGCTTAGGGACCGGGATTAGGCACGAGCAGTACTTC. Encoded protein: CASSLGTGIRHEQYF. This chain joins TRBV7-3 and TRBJ2-7; either TRBD1 or TRBD2 may fit D (5 bases each). Germline V gene sequence: CDR1 SGHTA, CDR2 FQGTGA. Trimming left V 2 bases short and J 5 bases short, with 16 bases between. The CDR3 loop spans 15 amino acids.